These 10 T cell receptor beta chains were all obtained from the same sample, sequenced in a study of cytomegalovirus exposure and HLA in healthy donors (dated by TCRdb to about 2017). The library was obtained by the immunoSEQ multiplex PCR assay. The multiplex PCR relied on a mix of 60 forward primers for TCR Vbeta segments and 13 reverse primers for TCR Jbeta segments. Not all clones reach the TCRdb copy of this immuneACCESS table, which keeps in-frame sequences only. Checked studies attribute under half of the gap to unresolved V genes and leave the rest unexplained. This sample's table has entries for about 200,000 clones. The ten largest clones add up to 0.9% to 1.4% of the sample. The sequencing sample was made of PBMCs. These receptors originate from a girl aged 2-10 years in good health and CMV-seropositive.

The chain links TRBV27 to TRBJ2-7; TRBD2 matches 11 bases. CDR1 MNHEY and CDR2 SMNVEV come from the germline V gene (reference sequence). Unmatched junction bases numbered 9, after V lost 6 bases and J lost 2 bases. This CDR3 contains 16 residues. The CDR3 DNA follows: TGTGCCAGCAGCCTCACCGGGACTAGCGGTACCTACGAGCAGTACTTC. It encodes CASSLTGTSGTYEQYF.

The V gene is TRBV29-1, the J gene TRBJ2-5; D perhaps matches TRBD1 (6 bases). The last part of the DNA fits TRBJ2-7 better; the J call may be wrong. CDR1 is SQVTM, CDR2 ANQGSEA, per germline. The CDR3 runs to 14 residues. Written as DNA, the CDR3 is TGCAGCGTTGAAAAGTACAGGGACGGCCACGAGCAGTACTTC. As protein: CSVEKYRDGHEQYF.

The genes are TRBV4-2 and TRBJ2-7, with TRBD2 identical over 14 bases. CDR1 and CDR2 from the germline V gene are LGHNA and YNFKEQ. Trimming at V came to 2 bases and at J to 3 bases, leaving 12 bases not matched to a gene. The CDR3 is 19 amino acids. CDR3 sequence reads: CASSQYYDIGLAGGYEQYF. CDR3 DNA sequence: TGTGCCAGCAGCCAATATTATGACATCGGACTAGCGGGAGGCTACGAGCAGTACTTC.

This chain connects TRBV5-1 to TRBJ1-1, with a tentative D call TRBD1 (6 bases). The CDR3 runs 15 residues. Germline values: CDR1 SGHRS, CDR2 YFSETQ. V shed 0 bases and J shed 6 bases, with 15 bases lying between them. This chain's CDR3 is CASSLGGGRESEAFF. CDR3 DNA: TGCGCCAGCAGCTTGGGAGGGGGAAGGGAATCTGAAGCTTTCTTT.

This chain connects TRBV5-1 to TRBJ2-1; TRBD2 is a possible D gene (6 bases). Per germline, CDR1 SGHRS and CDR2 YFSETQ. The CDR3 sequence is 15 residues long. Trimming shortened V by 0 bases and J by 7 bases, and 14 bases separated the two germline ends. CDR3 sequence: CASSLAGVTWNEQFF. The CDR3 DNA is TGCGCCAGCAGCTTGGCGGGGGTCACATGGAATGAGCAGTTCTTC.

The CDR3 here is CASSGGGGDGYTF. The CDR3 nucleotides are TGTGCCAGCAGTGGAGGAGGGGGGGATGGCTACACCTTC. The chain employs TRBV5-4 and TRBJ1-2; perhaps TRBD1 as D (6 bases). The CDR3 loop spans 13 amino acids. Germline CDR1 reads SGHNT; CDR2 reads YYREEE (reference sequence). The ends were cut back, 5 bases at V and 6 bases at J, with 14 bases in the middle.

The chain employs TRBV11-3 and TRBJ2-7; D ambiguous. The V end lost 1 base, the J end lost 6 bases, and 7 bases lay between the germline ends. The CDR3 has 12 amino acids. Germline-derived CDR1 and CDR2 are SGHNT and YENEEA. The chain's CDR3 is CASSLGRGEQYF. Here the CDR3 DNA reads TGTGCCAGCAGCTTAGGTCGAGGCGAGCAGTACTTC.

The chain links TRBV9 to TRBJ1-1; weak D call: TRBD1 (5 bases). This CDR3 comprises 15 residues. V dropped 4 bases and J dropped 1 base, with 14 bases sitting between them. Germline V gives CDR1 SGDLS, CDR2 YYNGEE. The CDR3 DNA reads TGTGCCAGCAGCCCCCGACAGAAGAGGAACACTGAAGCTTTCTTT. It specifies CASSPRQKRNTEAFF.

The rearrangement links TRBV2 to TRBJ1-1; no firm D call. The V gene lost 5 bases and the J gene lost 1 base, with 8 bases spanning the gap. This CDR3 contains 13 residues. Germline CDR1 reads SNHLY; CDR2 reads FYNNEI. Here the CDR3 reads CASSSRGNTEAFF. The CDR3, as DNA: TGTGCCAGCAGTTCTCGGGGGAACACTGAAGCTTTCTTT.

The chain uses TRBV7-6 and TRBJ1-2, with TRBD1 matching over 7 bases. CDR3 length equals 13 residues. The V and J ends lost 8 bases and 4 bases, in that order; junction bases with no gene match: 7. Germline CDR1 and CDR2: SGHVS and FNYEAQ. CDR3 residues: CASGNGDSYGYTF. The CDR3 nucleotides read TGTGCCAGCGGCAACGGGGACAGCTATGGCTACACCTTC.